This T cell receptor (beta chain) was identified during a study of blood T cell repertoires in COVID-19. This clone came up a few times. Only in-frame clones appear in the TCRdb table, and some are missing; sequencing was by immunoSEQ multiplex PCR. Found here are about 140,000 clones, roughly four fifths of them singletons; the top ten hold roughly 9%. The germline CDR1 and CDR2 sequences are LGHNA and YNFKEQ. The ends lost 4 bases at V and 4 bases at J; junction bases unmatched: 9. CDR3 length equals 15 residues. Material: peripheral blood. The chain uses TRBV4-2 and TRBJ2-5, with TRBD2 matching over 7 bases. The TCR comes from a woman aged 50 to 60 with active or convalescent COVID-19. The CDR3 here is CASSLRDYNRETQYF. The DNA for the CDR3 is TGTGCCAGCAGCCTACGGGACTATAATAGAGAGACCCAGTACTTC.